What follows are 14 T cell receptor beta chains derived from one specimen sequenced in a study of a mutant IDH1 vaccine in newly diagnosed glioma. These receptors' targets are unknown. Profiled with immunoSEQ multiplex PCR; TCRdb holds only in-frame clones, not every one. In the table there are around 26,000 clones, over 80% of which are singletons. Noted time point: week 35, safety follow-up. Each dose of the vaccine consisted of 300 ug of mutant IDH1 20-mer peptide, with topical imiquimod. Source: PBMCs, taken from a glioma patient whose treatment included an IDH1 peptide vaccine. These receptors all come from a man aged 25 to 40 with glioma.

The chain recombines TRBV27 with TRBJ1-1; D is uncertain. CDR1 and CDR2 from the germline V gene are MNHEY and SMNVEV (reference sequence). The germline V and J ends were trimmed by 2 bases and 5 bases, with 12 bases remaining between them. The CDR3 extends over 14 amino acids. CDR3 nucleotides: TGTGCCAGCAGTTTACGGGGTCGAGTGACTGAAGCTTTCTTT. It codes for CASSLRGRVTEAFF.

The gene calls are TRBV5-1 and TRBJ1-6, with TRBD1 matching 7 bases. Germline CDR1 and CDR2: SGHRS and YFSETQ. V gave up 5 bases and J gave up 9 bases; unmatched junction bases: 5. CDR3 length equals 13 residues. CDR3 sequence reads: CASRSDRVSPLHF. CDR3 DNA sequence: TGCGCCAGCAGATCAGACAGGGTTTCACCCCTCCACTTT.

J is TRBJ2-7 and V is TRBV4-2; D may be TRBD1 (5 bases). The CDR3 has 15 residues. Germline CDR1 LGHNA, CDR2 YNFKEQ. Deletions cut 1 base from V and 4 bases from J, with 14 bases between. The CDR3 DNA reads TGTGCCAGCAGCCAAGTCAATGGGGCTATGTACGAGCAGTACTTC. It yields the protein CASSQVNGAMYEQYF.

This sequence joins TRBV6-5 and TRBJ1-1; no clear D gene. The V and J ends lost 6 bases and 1 base respectively, with 18 bases between them. Germline V gene sequence: CDR1 MNHEY, CDR2 SVGAGI. The CDR3 has 16 amino acids. Here the CDR3 reads CASRYLRGRRNTEAFF. CDR3 bases: TGTGCCAGCAGATACCTTCGGGGAAGGAGGAACACTGAAGCTTTCTTT.

As DNA, the CDR3 is TGTGCCAGCAGTCTGACAGAGGATGAGCAGTTCTTC. It translates to CASSLTEDEQFF. V gene TRBV5-4 combines with J gene TRBJ2-1; D might be TRBD1 (5 bases). V was pared by 5 bases and J by 8 bases, with 11 bases between. CDR3 length: 12 residues. The V gene's germline CDR1 is SGHNT and CDR2 YYREEE (reference sequence).

The chain is built from TRBV7-8 and TRBJ2-3; the D call may be TRBD1 or TRBD2 (5 bases each). The CDR3 runs to 14 residues. The V gene lost 1 base and the J gene lost 8 bases, with 13 bases spanning the gap. CDR1 SGHVS and CDR2 FQNEAQ come from the germline V gene. The CDR3 region is CASSLVGGSGTQYF. The CDR3 region has the DNA TGTGCCAGCAGCTTAGTTGGGGGAAGCGGTACGCAGTATTTT.

The chain employs TRBV4-1 and TRBJ1-1, with D possibly matching TRBD1 (6 bases). Germline values: CDR1 MGHRA, CDR2 YSYEKL. With 1 base removed from V and 12 bases from J, the gap between germline ends came to 21 bases. The CDR3 loop spans 15 amino acids. The CDR3: CASSQVTGIVTETFF. In DNA, the CDR3 is TGCGCCAGCAGCCAAGTCACAGGGATAGTAACCGAAACTTTCTTT.

This clone was recorded only once. The chain uses TRBV5-1 and TRBJ1-6, with TRBD1 matching 7 bases. V gave up 4 bases and J gave up 6 bases; unmatched junction bases: 4. The CDR3 is 14 residues long. CDR1 is SGHRS and CDR2 is YFSETQ in the germline V gene. CDR3 coding DNA: TGCGCCAGCAGCCTATCAGGGGGTAATTCACCCCTCCACTTT. This gives the protein CASSLSGGNSPLHF.

The chain combines TRBV5-1 with TRBJ1-1, with D unclear. With 0 bases removed from V and 3 bases from J, the gap between germline ends came to 6 bases. The CDR3 length is 13 residues. Germline V gives CDR1 SGHRS, CDR2 YFSETQ. The CDR3 protein is CASSLAGYTEAFF. As DNA, the CDR3 is TGCGCCAGCAGCTTGGCGGGATACACTGAAGCTTTCTTT.

V and J are TRBV5-1 and TRBJ2-7; D remains ambiguous. The CDR3 length is 14 residues. Germline CDR1 and CDR2: SGHRS and YFSETQ. Trimming removed 0 bases at V and 5 bases at J, with 12 bases between. The CDR3 is CASSLADGVDEQYF. The CDR3 DNA is TGCGCCAGCAGCTTGGCCGATGGGGTAGACGAGCAGTACTTC. Full variable domain (outside the CDR3, taken from reference TRBV5-1 and TRBJ2-7): KAGVTQTPRYLIKTRGQQVTLSCSPISGHRSVSWYQQTPGQGLQFLFEYFSETQRNKGNFPGRFSGRQFSNSRSEMNVSTLELGDSALYLCASSLADGVDEQYFGPGTRLTVT.

The chain recombines TRBV7-8 with TRBJ2-7; 11 positions match TRBD2. Germline-derived CDR1 and CDR2 are SGHVS and FQNEAQ. The length of the CDR3 is 16 residues. Trimming cost V 0 bases and J 2 bases; bases outside gene matches: 3. The CDR3 nucleotides are TGTGCCAGCAGCTTAGCGAGACTAGCGGGGACCTACGAGCAGTACTTC. Its protein product is CASSLARLAGTYEQYF.

This chain connects TRBV4-3 to TRBJ2-7; a weak D match, TRBD2 (5 bases). CDR1 and CDR2 from the germline V gene are LGHNA and YSLEER. V dropped 0 bases and J dropped 2 bases, with 11 bases sitting between them. This CDR3 has 15 residues. The CDR3, as DNA: TGCGCCAGCAGCCAAGATCGGGGTCTGACCTACGAGCAGTACTTC. Its protein product is CASSQDRGLTYEQYF.

The J gene is TRBJ2-5, the V gene TRBV4-2, with a weak D call TRBD1 (6 bases). V dropped 2 bases and J dropped 3 bases, with 10 bases sitting between them. Germline V gene lookup returns CDR1 LGHNA and CDR2 YNFKEQ. The CDR3 length is 14 residues. The DNA for the CDR3 is TGTGCCAGCAGCCAAACAGGGATGGAAGAGACCCAGTACTTC. This translates into CASSQTGMEETQYF.

The J gene is TRBJ2-3, the V gene TRBV10-3, with TRBD2 matching over 13 bases. The CDR3 is 16 amino acids. V shed 10 bases and J 4 bases; nucleotides not matched to a gene: 11. From germline, CDR1 is ENHRY and CDR2 SYGVKD. CDR3 amino acids: CATTSGRADGADTQYF. The CDR3 bases are TGTGCCACCACTAGCGGGAGGGCCGATGGGGCAGATACGCAGTATTTT.